This T cell receptor beta chain is from a study of radiation and T cells in renal cell carcinoma. The CDR3 is 16 residues long. The germline V gene encodes CDR1 PRHDT and CDR2 FYEKMQ (reference sequence). The V and J ends lost 4 bases and 2 bases, in that order; junction bases with no gene match: 5. Repertoires were generated with immunoSEQ multiplex PCR, while TCRdb's copy carries only in-frame clones and drops some. There are 70,000 or so clones in the sample; around 80% occur only once, and around 5.5% lies in the top ten. This clone was found once. Time point here: blood 2 weeks post-SBRT. The treatment is: 15 Gy SBRT to primary tumor, nephrectomy 4 weeks later. Blood was sampled at baseline, 2 weeks and 4 weeks after SBRT.

The J gene is TRBJ2-6, the V gene TRBV13, with TRBD1 matching over 7 bases. The source of this sequence is a man aged 60-69 years with renal cell carcinoma. The sample consisted of blood, taken from a patient whose treatment included radiotherapy and nephrectomy. The CDR3 is CASSSYTGAGANVLTF. The DNA for the CDR3 is TGTGCCAGCAGCTCCTACACAGGGGCTGGGGCCAACGTCCTGACTTTC.